Below, one T cell receptor (beta chain) is given with its context. This clone is categorized as medium-sized (0.01 to 0.1%). It has no much larger one-base neighbor in the sample; base qualities were not kept. Explained via the paper, the time point label denotes: cells obtained before transplantation from donor or recipient. In mixed lymphocyte reactions, 200,000 CFSE-labeled pre-transplant responders were plated with 200,000 irradiated violet-dye-labeled stimulators and cultured for over five days. Proliferating CD3+CD4+CFSE-low and CD3+CD8+CFSE-low responder cells were FACS-sorted on a BD Influx sorter after the mixed lymphocyte reaction. The data derive from a study of graft-versus-host responses after intestinal transplantation (TCRdb year 2021). Study-level background: The transplants that recipients received were multivisceral, liver-intestinal, or isolated intestinal. All recipients received anti-thymocyte globulin induction followed by maintenance tacrolimus and steroids for roughly three years. A cohort of about 25 intestinal transplant recipients, including one retransplant, was enrolled, and a few patients lacking pretransplant specimens were excluded. Instead of going to the commercial service, samples from a few later patients were sequenced in-house on an Illumina MiSeq and processed with MiXCR. Donor T cell macrochimerism was defined as a peak of at least 4% donor T cells among recipient peripheral blood mononuclear cells. Alloreactive clones were identified by sequencing pre-transplant mixed lymphocyte reaction products and comparing these products with unstimulated pre-transplant donor and recipient T cells. After intestinal transplantation, graft-versus-host and host-versus-graft alloreactive T cell clones were followed in the graft, circulation and bone marrow using bulk TCR-beta CDR3 sequencing.

The paper's findings and limits, for the study overall: Patients with donor T cell macrochimerism had high GvH to HvG T cell clonal ratios in their allografts. The conclusions were limited by the relatively low number and heterogeneity of the intestinal transplant patients. Early after transplant, peak levels of circulating GvH clones were associated with declines in HvG clones. GvH clones turned up in recipient bone marrow, with some appearing earlier in ileal mucosa or blood, a pattern consistent with an intestinal mucosal origin.

The receptor library was made with the immunoSEQ multiplex PCR assay. For most patients, genomic DNA was isolated with the Qiagen DNeasy Blood and Tissue Kit and shipped frozen to Adaptive Biotechnologies for TCR sequencing. High-throughput TCR-beta CDR3 sequencing of genomic DNA from most patients was performed by Adaptive Biotechnologies. The study's own analysis went as follows. TCR sequencing data for 18 patients were retrieved from Adaptive's ImmunoSEQ software; a few other patients were processed with MiXCR and VDJtools. To correct CD4 versus CD8 sorting errors, sequences present in both subsets at a frequency ratio below 5:1 were removed. CDR3 nucleotide sequences shared by donor and recipient were removed because the origin of these sequences could not be assigned. To be classed as alloreactive, a clone needed at least 2-fold expansion over unstimulated cells and a minimum CFSE-low frequency of 0.002% (template counts) or 0.001% (read counts). Mappable clones were those detected in sequenced pre-transplant spleen, lymph node, or MLR CFSE-low populations of the donor or recipient. The cumulative frequency of alloreactive clones was calculated as a percentage of all sequences, weighted by copy number. TCRdb mirrors the immuneACCESS table, restricted to in-frame sequences. Some clones are absent from its copies; in checked studies, under half trace to an unresolved V gene, and the reason for the others is unknown. The DNA was the basis for D and trimming; V, J and clone size are from that table. Here the sample has some 19,000 clones; less than 45% occur a single time. The ten most abundant clones make up over 1.5% of the sample.

CDR1 and CDR2 (SGHNT, YYREEE) derive from the germline V gene (reference sequence). Counted from cysteine to phenylalanine, this CDR3 has 16 amino acids. The retained sequence is limited to the CDR3, 48 bases, with the frame set at the first base. V is cut by 4 bases and J by 4 bases, and the space between the germline ends is 20 bases. This clonotype was sampled from a human patient who received an intestinal transplant. This receptor chain uses TRBV5-4 and TRBJ1-1, with a tentative D gene TRBD1 over 5 matching bases. The material sequenced was alloreactive CD8+ T cells from a mixed lymphocyte reaction culture, taken before intestinal transplant. The cell subset or site label corresponds to: CFSE-low proliferating T cells sorted from roughly 6-day pre-transplant mixed lymphocyte reaction (GvH or HvG direction). CDR3 sequence: CASSHNRGRYFTEAFF. Read as DNA, the sequence is TGTGCCAGCAGCCATAATAGGGGCCGCTACTTCACTGAAGCTTTCTTT.